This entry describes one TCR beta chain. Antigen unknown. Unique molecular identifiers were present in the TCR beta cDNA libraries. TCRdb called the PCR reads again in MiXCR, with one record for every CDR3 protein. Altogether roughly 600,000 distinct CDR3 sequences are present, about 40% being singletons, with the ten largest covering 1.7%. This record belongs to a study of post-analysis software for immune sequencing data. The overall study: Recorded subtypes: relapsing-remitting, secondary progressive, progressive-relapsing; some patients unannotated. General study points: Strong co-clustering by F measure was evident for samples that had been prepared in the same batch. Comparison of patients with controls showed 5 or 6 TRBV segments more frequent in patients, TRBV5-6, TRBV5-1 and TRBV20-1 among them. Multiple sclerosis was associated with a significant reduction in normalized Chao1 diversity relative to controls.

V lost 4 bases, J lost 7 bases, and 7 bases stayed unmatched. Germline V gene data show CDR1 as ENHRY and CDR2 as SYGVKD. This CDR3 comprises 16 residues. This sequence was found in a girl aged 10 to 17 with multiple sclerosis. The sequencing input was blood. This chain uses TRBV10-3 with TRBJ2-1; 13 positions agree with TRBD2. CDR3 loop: CAISAGLAGSSNEQFF. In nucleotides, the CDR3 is TGTGCCATCAGTGCGGGACTAGCGGGATCCTCGAATGAGCAGTTCTTC.